This T cell receptor (beta chain) originates from a study of CXCR4 blockade with PD-1 therapy in pancreatic cancer. Study-level points and caveats: Only TCRbeta chains were sequenced here. Tumor clonality averaged about 0.14 versus 0.054 in healthy blood, not predicting survival. Frequent tumor clones were encoded by many distinct rearrangements, suggesting shared antigens.

In germline, CDR1 is MNHGY, CDR2 SAAAGT. Trimming cost V 0 bases and J 1 base, with 12 bases left between them. This CDR3 has 17 amino acids. The assay was immunoSEQ multiplex PCR, and TCRdb's table has in-frame clones only and misses some. The data contain 5,200 or so clones, approximately 58% of them singletons. With respect to this clone: Its target is not known.

The origin of this receptor is a human donor with pancreatic ductal adenocarcinoma. The sequenced sample consisted of tumor tissue. V and J are TRBV6-8 and TRBJ2-2; D is perhaps TRBD2 (6 bases). The CDR3: CASSYSQAEGNTGELFF. The CDR3 coding sequence is TGTGCCAGCAGTTACTCGCAAGCGGAGGGGAACACCGGGGAGCTGTTTTTT.